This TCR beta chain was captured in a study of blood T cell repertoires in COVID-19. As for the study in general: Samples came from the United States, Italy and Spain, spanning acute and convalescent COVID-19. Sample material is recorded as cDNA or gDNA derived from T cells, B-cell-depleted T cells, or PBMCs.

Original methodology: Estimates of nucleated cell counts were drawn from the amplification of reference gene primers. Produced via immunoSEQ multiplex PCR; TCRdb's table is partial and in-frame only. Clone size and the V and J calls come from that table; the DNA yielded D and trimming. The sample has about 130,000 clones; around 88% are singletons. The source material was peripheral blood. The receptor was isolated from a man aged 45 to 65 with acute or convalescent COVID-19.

CDR3 sequence reads: CASSLQALQGGTEAFF. The CDR3 nucleotides read TGCGCCAGCAGCTTACAGGCCCTACAGGGGGGCACTGAAGCTTTCTTT. The chain couples TRBV5-1 to TRBJ1-1, with 8 nucleotides matching TRBD1. CDR1 SGHRS and CDR2 YFSETQ come from the germline V gene. CDR3 length: 16 amino acids. V dropped 2 bases and J dropped 4; count of bases not matched to a gene: 10.